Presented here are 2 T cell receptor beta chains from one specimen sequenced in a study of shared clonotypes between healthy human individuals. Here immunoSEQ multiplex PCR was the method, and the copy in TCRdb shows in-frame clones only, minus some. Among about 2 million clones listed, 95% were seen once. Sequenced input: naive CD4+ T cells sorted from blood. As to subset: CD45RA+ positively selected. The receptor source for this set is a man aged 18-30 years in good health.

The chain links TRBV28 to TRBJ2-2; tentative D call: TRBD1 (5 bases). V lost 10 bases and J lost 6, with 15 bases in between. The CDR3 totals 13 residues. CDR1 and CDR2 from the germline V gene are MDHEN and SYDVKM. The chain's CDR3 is CATNSPRAGELFF. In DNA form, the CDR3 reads TGTGCCACAAACTCCCCCAGGGCCGGGGAGCTGTTTTTT.

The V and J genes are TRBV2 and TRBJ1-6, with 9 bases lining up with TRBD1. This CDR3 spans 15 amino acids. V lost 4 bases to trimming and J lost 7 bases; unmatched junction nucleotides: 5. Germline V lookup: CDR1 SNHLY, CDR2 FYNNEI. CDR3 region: CASSASGQGNSPLHF. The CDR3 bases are TGTGCCAGCAGTGCGTCAGGACAGGGGAATTCACCCCTCCACTTT. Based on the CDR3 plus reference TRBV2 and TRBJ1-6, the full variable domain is EPEVTQTPSHQVTQMGQEVILRCVPISNHLYFYWYRQILGQKVEFLVSFYNNEISEKSEIFDDQFSVERPDGSNFTLKIRSTKLEDSAMYFCASSASGQGNSPLHFGNGTRLTVT.